This TCR beta chain was documented in a study of Graves' ophthalmopathy and Graves' hyperthyroidism. The authors amplified TCR beta CDR3 regions from RNA transcripts. RT-PCR with HTBI primers came first, then second-round multiplex PCR. Using its own MiXCR run on the multiplex PCR reads, TCRdb lists one record per CDR3 protein. This table has fewer than 650,000 distinct CDR3 sequences, 20% to 25% appearing once. V lost 9 bases, J lost 7 bases, and 13 bases lay in between. Germline CDR1 MDHEN, CDR2 SYDVKM. The CDR3 is 12 amino acids. Only a few counts were recorded for this clonotype. The V call is TRBV28, the J call TRBJ1-5; perhaps TRBD1 as D (6 bases). The specimen was peripheral blood. This clonotype originated in a woman between 18 and 29 years old with stable Graves' hyperthyroidism. Some clones in this sample may be carry-over from other donors' samples. CDR3 DNA sequence: TGTGCCAGTCGCAGGGGAGGGCAGCCCCAGCATTTT. It is translated as CASRRGGQPQHF.